This T cell receptor (beta chain) was sequenced in a study of blood T cells in healthy people across ages. Study-level results: Higher naive T cell percentage went strongly together with higher TCR beta diversity.

CDR3 length: 15 residues. Germline V gives CDR1 SGHRS, CDR2 YFSETQ. V lost 1 base, J lost 5 bases, and 14 bases lay in between. Using a J-beta primer mix together with a sample-barcoded 5' primer, a second PCR was run for 7 to 11 cycles. TCRdb independently ran MiXCR on the 5' RACE reads; one entry per CDR3 protein. This table has 650,000 to 1,000,000 distinct CDR3 sequences, 30% to 45% appearing once. The table lists this clonotype with a few counts. Its antigen is not identified. The draw of peripheral blood yielded 8.5 to 10 milliliters from each donor. Sequencing used blood. The V gene is TRBV5-1, the J gene TRBJ2-3, with D tentatively TRBD1 (5 bases). This TCR came from a man aged 18 to 30 in good health. The CDR3 nucleotides are TGCGCCAGCAGCTTGTTGTCAGGGCCGGGAGATACGCAGTATTTT. Translated: CASSLLSGPGDTQYF.